A selection of T cell receptor beta chains follows, all from one sample in a study of cytomegalovirus exposure and HLA in healthy donors. The method was immunoSEQ multiplex PCR; TCRdb's version includes in-frame clones alone and lacks a portion of them. The top ten clones hold approximately 2.9% of a sample with some 180,000 clones, about four fifths of them seen once. The sample consisted of PBMCs. These receptors all stem from a male donor in good health and CMV-seronegative. CDR3s include the opening cysteine and the closing phenylalanine or tryptophan.

v_call cdr3_aa
TRBV4-3 CASSQGVRDTIYF
TRBV29-1 CSVVQGNTDTQYF
TRBV4-2 CASSQVLAGGNAYEQYF
TRBV10-3 CAINAQGSYEQYF
TRBV27 CATAGQGISGYTF
TRBV12-5 CASGLTDRGYYNEQFF
TRBV30 CAWSVNGGRGYGYTF
TRBV6-4 CASSDIFRQGAEQFF
TRBV19 CASSISGKVYEQYF
TRBV5-4 CASSAAKGAYEQYF
TRBV7-9 CASTRSDNEQFF
TRBV14 CASSQVVRGRLSSKNIQYF
TRBV9 CASSGSQGSGNTIYF